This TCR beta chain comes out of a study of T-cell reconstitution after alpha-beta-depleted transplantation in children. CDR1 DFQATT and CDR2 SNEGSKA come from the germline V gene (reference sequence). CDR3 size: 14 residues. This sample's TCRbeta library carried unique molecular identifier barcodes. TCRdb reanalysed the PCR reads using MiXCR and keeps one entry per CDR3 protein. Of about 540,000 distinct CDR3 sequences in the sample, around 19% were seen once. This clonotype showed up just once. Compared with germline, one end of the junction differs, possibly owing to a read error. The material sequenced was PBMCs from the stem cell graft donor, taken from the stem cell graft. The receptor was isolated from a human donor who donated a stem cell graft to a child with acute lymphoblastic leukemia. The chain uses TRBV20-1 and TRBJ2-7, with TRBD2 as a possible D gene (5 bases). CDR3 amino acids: CSAITDYRDYKQYF. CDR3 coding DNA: TGCAGTGCTATAACCGACTACCGAGACTACAAGCAGTACTTC.